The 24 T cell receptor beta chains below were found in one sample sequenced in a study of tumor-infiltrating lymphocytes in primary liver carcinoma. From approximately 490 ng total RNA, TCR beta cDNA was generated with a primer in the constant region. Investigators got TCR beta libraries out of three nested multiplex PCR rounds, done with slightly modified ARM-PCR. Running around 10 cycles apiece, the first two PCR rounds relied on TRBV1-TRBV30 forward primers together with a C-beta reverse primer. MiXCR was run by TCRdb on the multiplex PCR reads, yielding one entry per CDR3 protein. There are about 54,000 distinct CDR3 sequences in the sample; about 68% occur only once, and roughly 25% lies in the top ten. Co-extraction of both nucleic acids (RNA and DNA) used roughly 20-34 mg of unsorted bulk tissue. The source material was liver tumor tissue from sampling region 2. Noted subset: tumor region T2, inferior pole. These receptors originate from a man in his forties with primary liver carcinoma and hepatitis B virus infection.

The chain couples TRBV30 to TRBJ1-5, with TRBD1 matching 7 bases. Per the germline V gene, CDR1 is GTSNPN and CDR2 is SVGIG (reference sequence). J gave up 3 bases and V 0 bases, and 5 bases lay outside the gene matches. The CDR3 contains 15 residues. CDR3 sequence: CAWSVMGQHNQPQHF. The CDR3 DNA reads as TGTGCCTGGAGTGTAATGGGACAGCACAATCAGCCCCAGCATTTT.

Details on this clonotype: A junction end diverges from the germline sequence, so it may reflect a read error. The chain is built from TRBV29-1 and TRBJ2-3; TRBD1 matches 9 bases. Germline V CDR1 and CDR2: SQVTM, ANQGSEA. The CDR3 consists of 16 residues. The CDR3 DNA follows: TGCGGCGTTGAACTCCGGGACAGGGAAGTTGCAGGTACGCAGTATTTT. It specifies CGVELRDREVAGTQYF.

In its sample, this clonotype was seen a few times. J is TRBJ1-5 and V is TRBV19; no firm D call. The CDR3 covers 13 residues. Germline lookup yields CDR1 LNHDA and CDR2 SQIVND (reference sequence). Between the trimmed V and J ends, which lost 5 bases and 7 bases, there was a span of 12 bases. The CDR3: CASSWRPAQPQHF. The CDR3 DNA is TGTGCCAGTAGTTGGAGGCCAGCGCAGCCCCAGCATTTT.

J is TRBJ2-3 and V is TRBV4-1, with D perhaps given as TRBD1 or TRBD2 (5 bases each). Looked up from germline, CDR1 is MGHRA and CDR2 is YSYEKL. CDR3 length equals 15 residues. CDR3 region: CVGSQVGTYTDTQYF. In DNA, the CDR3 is TGCGTCGGCAGCCAAGTCGGGACCTACACAGATACGCAGTATTTT.

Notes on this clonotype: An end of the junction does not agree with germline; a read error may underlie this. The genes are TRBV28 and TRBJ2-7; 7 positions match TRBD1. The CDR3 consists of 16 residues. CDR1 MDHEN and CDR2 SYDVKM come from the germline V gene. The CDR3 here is CDSSPRGTASTGEQYF. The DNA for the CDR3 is TGTGACAGCAGTCCCAGGGGGACCGCCTCGACGGGCGAGCAGTACTTC.

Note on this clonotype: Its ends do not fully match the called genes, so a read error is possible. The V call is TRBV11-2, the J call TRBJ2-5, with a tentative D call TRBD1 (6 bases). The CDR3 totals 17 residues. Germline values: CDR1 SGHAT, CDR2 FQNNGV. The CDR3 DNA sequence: TGTGCTAGCAACTTAGTCAGTGGGGGCAGCCGGCAAGAGACCCAGTACTTC. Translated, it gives CASNLVSGGSRQETQYF.

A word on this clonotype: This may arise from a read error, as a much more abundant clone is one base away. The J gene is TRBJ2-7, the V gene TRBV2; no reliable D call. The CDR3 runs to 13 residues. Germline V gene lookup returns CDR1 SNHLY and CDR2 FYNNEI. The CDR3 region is CVSEETNAYEQYF. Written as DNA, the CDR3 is TGTGTCAGCGAGGAGACAAATGCCTACGAGCAGTACTTC.

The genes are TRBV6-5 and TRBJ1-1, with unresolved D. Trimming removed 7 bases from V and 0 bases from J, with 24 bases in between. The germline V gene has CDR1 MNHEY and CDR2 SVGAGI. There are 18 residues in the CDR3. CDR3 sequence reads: CASTPHRLGKELNTEAFF. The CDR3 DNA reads TGTGCCAGCACCCCACACAGATTGGGGAAGGAGCTGAACACTGAAGCTTTCTTT.

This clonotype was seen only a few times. The CDR3 DNA follows: TGTGCCAGTATGTGGAGGGTCGGGAGCAATCAGCCCCAGCATTTT. Translating it yields CASMWRVGSNQPQHF. J is TRBJ1-5 and V is TRBV19; no clear D gene. The V gene lost 7 bases and the J gene lost 1 base, with 14 bases spanning the gap. Germline-derived CDR1 and CDR2 are LNHDA and SQIVND (reference sequence). The CDR3 contains 15 residues. Full variable domain (missing parts from reference TRBV19 and TRBJ1-5): DGGITQSPKYLFRKEGQNVTLSCEQNLNHDAMYWYRQDPGQGLRLIYYSQIVNDFQKGDIAEGYSVSREKKESFPLTVTSAQKNPTAFYLCASMWRVGSNQPQHFGDGTRLSIL.

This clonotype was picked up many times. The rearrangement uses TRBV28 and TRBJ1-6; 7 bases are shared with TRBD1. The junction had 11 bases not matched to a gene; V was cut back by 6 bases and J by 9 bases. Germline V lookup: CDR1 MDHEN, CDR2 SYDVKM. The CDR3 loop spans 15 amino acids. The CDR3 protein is CASSDSGGIFSPLHF. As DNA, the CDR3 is TGTGCCAGCAGCGACTCAGGGGGAATTTTTTCACCCCTCCACTTT.

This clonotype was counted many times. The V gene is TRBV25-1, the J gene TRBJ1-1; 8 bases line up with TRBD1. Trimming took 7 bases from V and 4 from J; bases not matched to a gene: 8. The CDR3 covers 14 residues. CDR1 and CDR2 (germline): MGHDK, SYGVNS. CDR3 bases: TGTGCCAGCACGGGAAACCAGGGGGCCACTGAAGCTTTCTTT. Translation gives CASTGNQGATEAFF. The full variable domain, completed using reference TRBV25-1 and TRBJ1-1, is EADIYQTPRYLVIGTGKKITLECSQTMGHDKMYWYQQDPGMELHLIHYSYGVNSTEKGDLSSESTVSRIRTEHFPLTLESARPSHTSQYLCASTGNQGATEAFFGQGTRLTVV.

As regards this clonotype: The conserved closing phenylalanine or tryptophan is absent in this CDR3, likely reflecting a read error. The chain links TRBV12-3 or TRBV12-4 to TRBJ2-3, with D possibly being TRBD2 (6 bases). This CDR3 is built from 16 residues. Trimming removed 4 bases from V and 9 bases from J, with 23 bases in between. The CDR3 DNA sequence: TGTGCCAGCAGTTCCGGACTAAAGGGTGGTATAGAAACGCAGTATCTT. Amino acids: CASSSGLKGGIETQYL.

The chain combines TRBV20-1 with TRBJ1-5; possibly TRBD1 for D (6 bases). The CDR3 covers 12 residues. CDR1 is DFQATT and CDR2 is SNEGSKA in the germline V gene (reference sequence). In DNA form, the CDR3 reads TGCGGCGCTTCGGACAGTAGCAAGACCCAGCATTTT. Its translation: CGASDSSKTQHF.

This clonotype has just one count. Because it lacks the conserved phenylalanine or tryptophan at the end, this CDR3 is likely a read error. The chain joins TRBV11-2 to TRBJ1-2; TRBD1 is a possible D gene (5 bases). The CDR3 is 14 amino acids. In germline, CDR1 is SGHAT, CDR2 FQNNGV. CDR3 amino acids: CASRTLGGLRGYTL. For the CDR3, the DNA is TGTGCTAGCAGGACCCTGGGGGGGTTGCGCGGCTACACCTTA.

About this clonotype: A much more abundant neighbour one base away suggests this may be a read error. The CDR3 is CACSPSANTEAFF. CDR3 sequence (DNA): TGTGCCTGCAGCCCCTCGGCTAACACTGAAGCTTTCTTT. The V call is TRBV28, the J call TRBJ1-1; D unclear. The germline V gene has CDR1 MDHEN and CDR2 SYDVKM. This CDR3 is built from 13 residues.

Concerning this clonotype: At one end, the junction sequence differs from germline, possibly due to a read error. This CDR3 reads CASSQAGQWVMNTEAFF. The CDR3 coding sequence is TGTGCCAGTAGCCAAGCGGGACAGTGGGTCATGAACACTGAAGCTTTCTTT. The V call is TRBV4-1, the J call TRBJ1-1, with TRBD1 matching 7 bases. The CDR3 covers 17 residues. Germline V gene lookup returns CDR1 MGHRA and CDR2 YSYEKL.

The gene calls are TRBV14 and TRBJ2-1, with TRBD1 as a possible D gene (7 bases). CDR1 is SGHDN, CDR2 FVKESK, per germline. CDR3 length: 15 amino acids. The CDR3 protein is CVNSHPGGGYNEQFF. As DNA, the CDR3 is TGTGTCAACAGCCACCCAGGGGGAGGTTACAATGAGCAGTTCTTC.

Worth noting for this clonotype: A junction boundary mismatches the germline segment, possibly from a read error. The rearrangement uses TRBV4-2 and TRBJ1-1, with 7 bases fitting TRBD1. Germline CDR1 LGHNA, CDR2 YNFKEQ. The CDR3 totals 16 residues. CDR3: CASSQGLQGGNTKAFF. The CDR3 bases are TGTGCCAGCAGCCAGGGGCTTCAGGGGGGGAACACTAAAGCTTTCTTT.

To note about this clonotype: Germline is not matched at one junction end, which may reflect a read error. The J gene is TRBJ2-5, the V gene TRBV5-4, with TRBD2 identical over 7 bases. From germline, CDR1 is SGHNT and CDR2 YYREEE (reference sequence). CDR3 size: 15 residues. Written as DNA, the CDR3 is TGTGCCATCAGCTTGGCTCGTGGGAGGGGAGAGACCCAGTACTTC. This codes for CAISLARGRGETQYF.

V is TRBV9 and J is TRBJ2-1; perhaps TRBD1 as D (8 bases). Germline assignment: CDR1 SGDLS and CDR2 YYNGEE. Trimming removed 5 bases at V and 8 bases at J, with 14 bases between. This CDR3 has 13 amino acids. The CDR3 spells CASSIQGGDEQFF. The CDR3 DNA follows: TGTGCCAGCAGTATACAGGGGGGGGATGAGCAGTTCTTC.

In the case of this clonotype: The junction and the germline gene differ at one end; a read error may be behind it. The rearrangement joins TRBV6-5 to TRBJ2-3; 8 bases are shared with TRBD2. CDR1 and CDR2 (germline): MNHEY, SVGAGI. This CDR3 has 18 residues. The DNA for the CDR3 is TGTGCCAGCAGTCTCAAGGACCCTACGGGAGGGCCTACAGATACGCAGTATTTC. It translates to CASSLKDPTGGPTDTQYF.

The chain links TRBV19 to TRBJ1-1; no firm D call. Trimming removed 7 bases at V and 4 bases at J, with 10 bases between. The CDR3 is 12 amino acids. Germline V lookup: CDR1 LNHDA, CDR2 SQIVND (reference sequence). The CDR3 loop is CASKRLSTEAFF. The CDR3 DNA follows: TGTGCCAGTAAACGGTTGAGCACTGAAGCTTTCTTT.

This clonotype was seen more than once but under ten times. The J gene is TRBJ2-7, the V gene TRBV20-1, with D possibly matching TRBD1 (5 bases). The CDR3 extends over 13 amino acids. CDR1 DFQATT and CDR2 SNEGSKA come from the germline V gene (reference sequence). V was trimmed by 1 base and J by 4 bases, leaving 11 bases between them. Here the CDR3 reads CSARAQDPYEQYF. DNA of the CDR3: TGCAGTGCTAGAGCACAGGACCCGTACGAGCAGTACTTC.

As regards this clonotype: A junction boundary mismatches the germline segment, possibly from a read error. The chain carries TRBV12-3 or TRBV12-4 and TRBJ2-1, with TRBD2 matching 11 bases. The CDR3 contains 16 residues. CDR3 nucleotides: TGTGCCAGCAGCCCCTTCGGACTAGCGGGTGGCAATGTGCAGTTCTTC. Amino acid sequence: CASSPFGLAGGNVQFF.